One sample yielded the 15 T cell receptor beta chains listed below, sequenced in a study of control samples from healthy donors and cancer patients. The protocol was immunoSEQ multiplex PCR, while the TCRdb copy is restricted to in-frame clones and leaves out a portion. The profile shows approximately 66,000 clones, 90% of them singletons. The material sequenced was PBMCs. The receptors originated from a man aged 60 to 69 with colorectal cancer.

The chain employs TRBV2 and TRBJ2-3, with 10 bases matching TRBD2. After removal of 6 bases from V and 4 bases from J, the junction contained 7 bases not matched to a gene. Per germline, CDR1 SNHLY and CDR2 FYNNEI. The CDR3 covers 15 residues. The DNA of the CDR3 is TGTGCCAGCAGCATGGCTAGCGGGGGCTCAGATACGCAGTATTTT. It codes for CASSMASGGSDTQYF. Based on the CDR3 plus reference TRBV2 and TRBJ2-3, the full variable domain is EPEVTQTPSHQVTQMGQEVILRCVPISNHLYFYWYRQILGQKVEFLVSFYNNEISEKSEIFDDQFSVERPDGSNFTLKIRSTKLEDSAMYFCASSMASGGSDTQYFGPGTRLTVL.

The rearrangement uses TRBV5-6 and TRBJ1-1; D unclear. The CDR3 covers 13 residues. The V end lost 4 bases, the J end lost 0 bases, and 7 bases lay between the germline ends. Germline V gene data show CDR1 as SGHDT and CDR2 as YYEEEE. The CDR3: CASSRDLNTEAFF. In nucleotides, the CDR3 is TGTGCCAGCAGCAGAGACCTGAACACTGAAGCTTTCTTT.

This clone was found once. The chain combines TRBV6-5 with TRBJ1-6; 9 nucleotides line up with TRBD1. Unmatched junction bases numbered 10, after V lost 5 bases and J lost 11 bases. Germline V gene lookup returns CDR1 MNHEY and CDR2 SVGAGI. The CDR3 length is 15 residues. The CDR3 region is CASSPGGTGLPPLHF. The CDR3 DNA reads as TGTGCCAGCAGTCCCGGAGGGACAGGGCTTCCACCCCTCCACTTT.

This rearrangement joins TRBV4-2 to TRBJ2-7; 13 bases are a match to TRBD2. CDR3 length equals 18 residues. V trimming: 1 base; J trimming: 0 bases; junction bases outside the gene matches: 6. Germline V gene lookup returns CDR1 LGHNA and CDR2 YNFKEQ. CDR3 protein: CASSQGTSGGTSSYEQYF. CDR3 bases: TGTGCCAGCAGCCAAGGGACTAGCGGGGGTACGAGCTCCTACGAGCAGTACTTC.

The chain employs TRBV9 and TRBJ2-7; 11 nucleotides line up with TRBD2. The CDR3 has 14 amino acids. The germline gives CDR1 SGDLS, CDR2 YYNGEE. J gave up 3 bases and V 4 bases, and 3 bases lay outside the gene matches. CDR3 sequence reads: CASSLTSGGYEQYF. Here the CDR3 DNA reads TGTGCCAGCAGCCTTACTAGCGGGGGCTACGAGCAGTACTTC. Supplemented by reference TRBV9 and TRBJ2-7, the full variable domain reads DSGVTQTPKHLITATGQRVTLRCSPRSGDLSVYWYQQSLDQGLQFLIQYYNGEERAKGNILERFSAQQFPDLHSELNLSSLELGDSALYFCASSLTSGGYEQYFGPGTRLTVT.

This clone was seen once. The CDR3 DNA reads as TGCGCCAGCAGCCACCCCTTGGGTGAGCAGTTCTTC. It translates to CASSHPLGEQFF. The V and J genes are TRBV4-1 and TRBJ2-1; D remains unclear. V shed 3 bases and J shed 9 bases, with 9 bases lying between them. The CDR3 has 12 amino acids. Germline V gene lookup returns CDR1 MGHRA and CDR2 YSYEKL.

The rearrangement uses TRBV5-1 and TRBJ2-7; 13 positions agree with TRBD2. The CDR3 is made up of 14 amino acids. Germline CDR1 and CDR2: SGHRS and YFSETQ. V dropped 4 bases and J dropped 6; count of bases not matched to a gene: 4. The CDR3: CASSPGLAGVEQYF. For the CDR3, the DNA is TGCGCCAGCAGCCCCGGACTAGCGGGGGTCGAGCAGTACTTC.

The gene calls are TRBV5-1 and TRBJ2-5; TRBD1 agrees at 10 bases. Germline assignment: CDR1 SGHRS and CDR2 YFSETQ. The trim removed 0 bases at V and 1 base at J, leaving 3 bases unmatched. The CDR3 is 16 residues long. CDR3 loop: CASSLGGTGVQETQYF. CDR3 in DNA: TGCGCCAGCAGCTTGGGGGGGACAGGGGTCCAAGAGACCCAGTACTTC.

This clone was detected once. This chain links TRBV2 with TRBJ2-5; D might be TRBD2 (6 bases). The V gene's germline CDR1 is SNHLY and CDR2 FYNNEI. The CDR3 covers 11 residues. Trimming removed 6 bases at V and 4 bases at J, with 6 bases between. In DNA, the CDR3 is TGTGCCAGCAGCGGGGGAGAGACCCAGTACTTC. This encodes CASSGGETQYF.

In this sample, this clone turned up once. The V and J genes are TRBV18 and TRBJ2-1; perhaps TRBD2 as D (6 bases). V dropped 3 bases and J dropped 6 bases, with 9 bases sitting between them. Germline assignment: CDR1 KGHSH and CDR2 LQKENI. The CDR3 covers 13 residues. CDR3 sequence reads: CASSPTGVNEQFF. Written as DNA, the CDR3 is TGTGCCAGCTCACCGACGGGGGTCAATGAGCAGTTCTTC.

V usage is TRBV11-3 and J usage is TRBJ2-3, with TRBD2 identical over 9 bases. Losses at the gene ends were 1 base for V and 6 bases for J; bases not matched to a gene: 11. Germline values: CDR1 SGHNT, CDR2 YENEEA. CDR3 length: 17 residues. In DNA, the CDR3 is TGTGCCAGCAGCTTAGTGGCCCTAGCGGGGTCTGGGGATACGCAGTATTTT. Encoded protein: CASSLVALAGSGDTQYF.

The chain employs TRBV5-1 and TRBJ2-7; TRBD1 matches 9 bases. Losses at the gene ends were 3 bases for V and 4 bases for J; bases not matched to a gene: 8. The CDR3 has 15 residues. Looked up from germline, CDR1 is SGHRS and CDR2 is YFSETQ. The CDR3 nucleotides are TGCGCCAGCAGCTGGGGGGACAGGGACCGGTACGAGCAGTACTTC. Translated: CASSWGDRDRYEQYF.

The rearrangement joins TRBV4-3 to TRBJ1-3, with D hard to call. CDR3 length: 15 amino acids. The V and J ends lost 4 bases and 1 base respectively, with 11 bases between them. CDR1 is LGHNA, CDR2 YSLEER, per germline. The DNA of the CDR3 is TGCGCCAGCAGCCCCTTACTGGGTTCTGGAAACACCATATATTTT. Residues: CASSPLLGSGNTIYF.

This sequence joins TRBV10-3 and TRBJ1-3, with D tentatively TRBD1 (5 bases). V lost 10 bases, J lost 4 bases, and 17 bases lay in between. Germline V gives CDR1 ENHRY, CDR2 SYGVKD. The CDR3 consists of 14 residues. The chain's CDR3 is CATDPGTSGNTIYF. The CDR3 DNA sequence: TGTGCCACCGACCCCGGGACGTCAGGAAACACCATATATTTT.

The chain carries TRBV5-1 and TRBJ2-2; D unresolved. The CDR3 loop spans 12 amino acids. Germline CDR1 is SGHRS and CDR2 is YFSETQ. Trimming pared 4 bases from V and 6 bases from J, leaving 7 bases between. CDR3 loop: CASSKKAGELFF. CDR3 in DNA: TGCGCCAGCAGCAAGAAGGCCGGGGAGCTGTTTTTT.